The text below deals with one T cell receptor beta chain. Antigen specificity is unknown. Treatment described: oral pan-JAK inhibitor, 5-10 mg twice daily. The V gene lost 1 base and the J gene lost 8 bases, with 12 bases spanning the gap. There are 15 residues in the CDR3. Per germline, CDR1 LGHNA and CDR2 YNFKEQ. The data derive from a study of CD8+ T cells in alopecia areata. The overall study: Patients in the treated group were given tofacitinib by mouth, 5 to 10 mg twice a day. Study observations and caveats: There were also resident alphabeta T cells of normal skin sequenced in scalp samples. Elevated clonality characterized lesional scalp relative to normal scalp, particularly in alopecia totalis/universalis. TCR sharing across patients was less clear than in mice, possibly HLA-related.

Extracted RNA was reverse transcribed into cDNA, the sequencing template. Generated by immunoSEQ multiplex PCR, the TCRdb table keeps only in-frame clones and is missing some. This table has 200,000 to 250,000 clones, about three fifths appearing once. The source was CD4+ T cells sorted from blood, collected at week 4, from a patient treated with tofacitinib. The V gene is TRBV4-2, the J gene TRBJ1-6, with unresolved D. The TCR sequence derives from a human donor with alopecia areata. The CDR3 sequence: CASSQVEGADSPLHF. CDR3 coding DNA: TGTGCCAGCAGCCAAGTGGAGGGTGCAGATTCACCCCTCCACTTT.